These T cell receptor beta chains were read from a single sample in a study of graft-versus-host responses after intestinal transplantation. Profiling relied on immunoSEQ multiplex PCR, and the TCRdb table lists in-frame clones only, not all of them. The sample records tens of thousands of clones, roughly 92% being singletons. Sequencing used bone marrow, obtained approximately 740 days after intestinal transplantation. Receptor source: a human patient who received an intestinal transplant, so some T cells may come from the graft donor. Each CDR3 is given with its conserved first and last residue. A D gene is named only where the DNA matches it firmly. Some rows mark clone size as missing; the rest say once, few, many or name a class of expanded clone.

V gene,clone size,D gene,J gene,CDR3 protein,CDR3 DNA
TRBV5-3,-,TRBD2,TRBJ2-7,CAPPARRAGAILDEQYF,TGTGCCCCTCCCGCGCGCAGGGCGGGAGCGATCCTCGACGAGCAGTACTTC
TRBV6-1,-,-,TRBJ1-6,CASSFTGTRSPLHF,TGTGCCAGCAGTTTTACCGGGACGCGTTCACCCCTCCACTTT
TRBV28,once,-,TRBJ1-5,CASSLRQANQPQHF,TGTGCCAGCAGTTTACGGCAGGCCAATCAGCCCCAGCATTTT
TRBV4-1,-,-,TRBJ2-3,CASSQERYGADTQYF,TGCGCCAGCAGCCAAGAGAGGTATGGAGCGGATACGCAGTATTTT
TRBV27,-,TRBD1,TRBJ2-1,CASSLTGGAWNEQFF,TGTGCCAGCAGTCTAACAGGGGGCGCTTGGAATGAGCAGTTCTTC
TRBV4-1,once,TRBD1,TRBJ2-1,CASSLTGTGNEQFF,TGCGCCAGCAGCTTAACCGGGACAGGCAATGAGCAGTTCTTC
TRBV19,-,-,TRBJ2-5,CASSIDRGKRHF,TGTGCCAGTAGTATAGATCGAGGAAAACGGCACTTC
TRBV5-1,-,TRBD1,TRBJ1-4,CASSLAGQGEEKLFF,TGCGCCAGCAGCTTGGCCGGACAGGGGGAAGAAAAACTGTTTTTT
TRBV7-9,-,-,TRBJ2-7,CASSSYVGLRTYEQYF,TGTGCCAGCAGCTCCTACGTGGGATTGAGGACGTACGAGCAGTACTTC
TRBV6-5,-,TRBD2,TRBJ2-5,CASSSRGLREAQYF,TGTGCCAGCAGTTCCCGGGGCCTCCGGGAGGCCCAGTACTTC
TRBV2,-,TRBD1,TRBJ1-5,CASTTQKGLGQGVVGQPQHF,TGTGCCAGCACAACCCAGAAAGGGCTGGGACAGGGAGTTGTAGGTCAGCCCCAGCATTTT
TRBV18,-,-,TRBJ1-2,CASSPNLGELDYGYTF,TGTGCCAGCTCACCAAACCTAGGGGAATTAGACTATGGCTACACCTTC
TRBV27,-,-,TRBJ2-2,CASSWGGELFF,TGTGCCAGCAGTTGGGGCGGGGAGCTGTTTTTT
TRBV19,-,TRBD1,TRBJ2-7,CASSIRTGIYEQYF,TGTGCCAGTAGTATCAGGACAGGTATCTACGAGCAGTACTTC
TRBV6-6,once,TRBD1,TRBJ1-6,CASSYGTGGDSPLHF,TGTGCCAGCAGTTACGGGACAGGGGGCGATTCACCCCTCCACTTT
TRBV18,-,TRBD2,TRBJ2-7,CASPARGPSGSLEQYF,TGTGCCAGCCCAGCTCGAGGGCCTAGCGGGAGTCTCGAGCAGTACTTC
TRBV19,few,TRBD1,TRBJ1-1,CASSITGGNTEAFF,TGTGCCAGTAGTATAACAGGGGGAAACACTGAAGCTTTCTTT
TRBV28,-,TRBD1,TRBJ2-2,CASRGVWDRPINTGELFF,TGTGCCAGCAGGGGGGTCTGGGACAGGCCTATTAACACCGGGGAGCTGTTTTTT
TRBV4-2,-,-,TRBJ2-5,CASSQEARGSQETQYF,TGTGCCAGCAGCCAAGAGGCTCGGGGGAGCCAAGAGACCCAGTACTTC
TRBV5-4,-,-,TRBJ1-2,CASSLASGRTSNYGYTF,TGTGCCAGCAGCTTGGCTTCGGGACGGACTAGTAACTATGGCTACACCTTC
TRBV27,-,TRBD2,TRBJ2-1,CASSSELAGVRSSYNEQFF,TGTGCCAGCAGTTCGGAACTAGCGGGAGTTCGGAGCTCCTACAATGAGCAGTTCTTC
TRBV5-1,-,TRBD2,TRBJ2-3,CASSLGFSGSTDTQYF,TGCGCCAGCAGCTTGGGATTTAGCGGGAGCACAGATACGCAGTATTTT
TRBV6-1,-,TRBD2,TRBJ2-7,CASSEVVTSENEQYF,TGTGCCAGCAGTGAAGTCGTGACTAGCGAGAACGAGCAGTACTTC
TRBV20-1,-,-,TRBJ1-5,CSARDQPQHF,TGCAGTGCTAGAGATCAGCCCCAGCATTTT